These 8 T cell receptor beta chains were all obtained from the same sample, sequenced in a study of beta chain features in type 1 diabetes. General observations from the study: Researchers report that Type 1 diabetes patients had moderately but significantly shorter TCRB CDR3s across all four CD4+ subsets.

No antigens are known for them. Expressed TCRB transcripts got sequenced, as all isolated RNA was reverse transcribed. Here immunoSEQ multiplex PCR was the method, and the copy in TCRdb shows in-frame clones only, minus some. The sample includes 600,000 to 700,000 clones, 9.5% to 15% seen only once; the top ten take 0.095% to 0.15%. The sequenced sample was naive CD4+ T cells from blood. The receptors were sampled from a man aged 30-40 years with type 1 diabetes.

The chain is built from TRBV11-3 and TRBJ1-1; D not certain. V lost 5 bases and J lost 10, with 20 bases in between. The CDR3 extends over 14 amino acids. Per germline, CDR1 SGHNT and CDR2 YENEEA. The CDR3 coding sequence is TGTGCCAGCAGCGGAATGAGAGGACCCAGGTTAGCTTTCTTT. Its protein is CASSGMRGPRLAFF.

The V call is TRBV4-2, the J call TRBJ1-2, with D unclear. The germline CDR1 and CDR2 sequences are LGHNA and YNFKEQ. With 0 bases removed from V and 7 bases from J, the gap between germline ends came to 3 bases. The CDR3 loop spans 11 amino acids. The DNA for the CDR3 is TGTGCCAGCAGCCAAGAAGGTGGCTACACCTTC. This encodes CASSQEGGYTF.

This sequence joins TRBV18 and TRBJ2-1; D remains unclear. The V gene's germline CDR1 is KGHSH and CDR2 LQKENI. The CDR3 extends over 13 amino acids. V dropped 5 bases and J dropped 5 bases, with 10 bases sitting between them. The CDR3 DNA follows: TGTGCCAGCTCAGAACAACTCAACAATGAGCAGTTCTTC. Its translation is CASSEQLNNEQFF.

This clone was detected only a few times. The rearrangement uses TRBV7-2 and TRBJ2-3, with TRBD2 identical over 12 bases. The length of the CDR3 is 15 residues. CDR1 and CDR2 (germline): SGHTA, FQGNSA. V was pared by 5 bases and J by 4 bases, with 4 bases of the junction left unmatched. CDR3 protein: CASSRLAGVADTQYF. DNA for the CDR3: TGTGCCAGCAGCAGACTAGCGGGGGTCGCAGATACGCAGTATTTT.

V usage is TRBV29-1 and J usage is TRBJ1-4; no definite D call. The germline gives CDR1 SQVTM, CDR2 ANQGSEA. V was trimmed by 8 bases and J by 7 bases, leaving 14 bases between them. The CDR3 has 12 residues. The CDR3 loop is CSCGENVEKLFF. The CDR3 region has the DNA TGCAGCTGCGGGGAGAACGTTGAAAAACTGTTTTTT.

This chain joins TRBV6-7 and TRBJ2-3; 7 nucleotides agree with TRBD2. TRBV6-7 is filed as an ORF, its function uncertain. The CDR3 is 16 amino acids. The V gene end was trimmed by 2 bases and the J gene end by 6 bases; junction bases not matched to a gene: 11. The CDR3 here is CASSYLQRGLGDTQYF. The CDR3 bases are TGTGCCAGCAGTTACCTCCAGCGGGGTTTAGGGGATACGCAGTATTTT.

CDR3 sequence reads: CASTLGGRSYNEQFF. In nucleotides, the CDR3 is TGTGCCAGCACCTTAGGGGGGCGCTCCTACAATGAGCAGTTCTTC. V and J are TRBV25-1 and TRBJ2-1; D tentatively fits TRBD1 or TRBD2 (6 bases each). V dropped 7 bases and J dropped 0 bases, with 13 bases sitting between them. Germline V lookup: CDR1 MGHDK, CDR2 SYGVNS. This CDR3 spans 15 amino acids.

This clone appeared a few times. The V gene is TRBV7-2, the J gene TRBJ1-2; 9 bases match TRBD1. Per the germline V gene, CDR1 is SGHTA and CDR2 is FQGNSA. The CDR3 contains 15 residues. V was clipped by 4 bases and J by 2 bases; unmatched bases: 5. In nucleotides, the CDR3 is TGTGCCAGCAGCTATTCGGGACAGGGCAACTATGGCTACACCTTC. Translated, it gives CASSYSGQGNYGYTF.